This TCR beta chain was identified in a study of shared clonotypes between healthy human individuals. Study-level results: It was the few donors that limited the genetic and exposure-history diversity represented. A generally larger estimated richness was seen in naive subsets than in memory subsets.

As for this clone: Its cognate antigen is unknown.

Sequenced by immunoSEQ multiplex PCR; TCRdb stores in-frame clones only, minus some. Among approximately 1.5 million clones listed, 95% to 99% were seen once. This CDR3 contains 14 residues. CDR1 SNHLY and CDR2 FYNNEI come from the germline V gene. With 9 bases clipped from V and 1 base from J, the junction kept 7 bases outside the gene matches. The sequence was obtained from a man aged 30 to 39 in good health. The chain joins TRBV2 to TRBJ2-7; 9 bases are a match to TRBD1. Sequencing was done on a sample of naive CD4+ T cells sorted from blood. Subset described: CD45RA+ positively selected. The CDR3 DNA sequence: TGTGCCAGTAGGGACAGGGTTGGTTCCTACGAGCAGTACTTC. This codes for CASRDRVGSYEQYF.